This T cell receptor (beta chain) was profiled in a study of response to subunit inactivated influenza vaccine listed by TCRdb under 2018. Regarding the research as a whole: Deep quantitative profiling of the T cell receptor repertoire was used in the study to follow responses to a trivalent subunit inactivated influenza vaccine.

This clonotype was counted only a few times. No antigen is known for it. It has no much larger one-base neighbor in the sample; base qualities were not kept. General study outcomes and caveats: According to the authors, only a limited number of new T cells may be recruited by each seasonal influenza vaccination.

Spanning cysteine to phenylalanine, the CDR3 consists of 17 amino acids. The kept DNA is CDR3 alone, 51 bases in frame from the first base. V was cut back by 5 bases and J by 0 bases, leaving a gap of 14 bases between them. The CDR1 and CDR2 encoded by the germline V gene are SGHTA and FQGNSA. Library method: RT-PCR. Sequenced on an Illumina HiSeq 2500. The public reads were reanalyzed by TCRdb: fastp trimming at Q25, MiXCR alignment, in-frame beta chains only. For every CDR3 protein sequence, its rows merge into one entry that carries the most common genes and DNA. The table for this sample lists hundreds of thousands of distinct CDR3 sequences; under 20% of them were counted only once. The top ten hold roughly 10% of the sample.

Sequenced material: PBMCs from blood, taken roughly 5 days after vaccination. The source is a man in his fifties who received an inactivated influenza vaccine. Donor details come from another sample of the same person, matched by shared clones. The chain was built from TRBV7-2 and TRBJ2-6; D gene: possibly TRBD1, on 6 matching bases. In nucleotide form, the sequence is TGTGCCAGCAGCCCGTACCGGGACAACTCTGGGGCCAACGTCCTGACTTTC. This codes for CASSPYRDNSGANVLTF.